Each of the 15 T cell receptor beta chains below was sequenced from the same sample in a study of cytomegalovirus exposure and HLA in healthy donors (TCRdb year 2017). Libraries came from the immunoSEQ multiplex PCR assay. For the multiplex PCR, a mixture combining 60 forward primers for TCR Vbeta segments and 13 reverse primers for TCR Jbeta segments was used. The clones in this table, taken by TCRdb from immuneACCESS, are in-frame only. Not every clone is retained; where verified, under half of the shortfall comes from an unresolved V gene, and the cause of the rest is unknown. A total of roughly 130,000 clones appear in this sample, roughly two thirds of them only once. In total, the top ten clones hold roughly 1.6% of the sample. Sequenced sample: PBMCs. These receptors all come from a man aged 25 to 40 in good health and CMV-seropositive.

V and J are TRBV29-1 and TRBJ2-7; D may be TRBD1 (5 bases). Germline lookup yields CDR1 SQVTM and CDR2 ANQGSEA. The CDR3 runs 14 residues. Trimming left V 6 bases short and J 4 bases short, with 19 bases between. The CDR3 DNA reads TGCAGCGTGACCATCTTAGGGGTGAGGTACGAGCAGTACTTC. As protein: CSVTILGVRYEQYF.

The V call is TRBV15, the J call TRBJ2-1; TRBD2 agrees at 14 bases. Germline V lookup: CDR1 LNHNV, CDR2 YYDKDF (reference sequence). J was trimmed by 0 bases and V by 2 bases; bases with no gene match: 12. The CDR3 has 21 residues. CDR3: CATSRFIPGLAGESSYNEQFF. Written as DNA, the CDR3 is TGTGCCACCAGCAGATTTATACCGGGACTAGCGGGAGAAAGCTCCTACAATGAGCAGTTCTTC.

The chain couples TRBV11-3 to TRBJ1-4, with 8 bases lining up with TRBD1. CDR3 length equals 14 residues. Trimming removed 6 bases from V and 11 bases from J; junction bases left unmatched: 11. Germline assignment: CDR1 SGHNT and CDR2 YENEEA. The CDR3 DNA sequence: TGTGCCAGCAGTCGGGACAGGCCAGTGTGGAAACTGTTTTTT. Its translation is CASSRDRPVWKLFF.

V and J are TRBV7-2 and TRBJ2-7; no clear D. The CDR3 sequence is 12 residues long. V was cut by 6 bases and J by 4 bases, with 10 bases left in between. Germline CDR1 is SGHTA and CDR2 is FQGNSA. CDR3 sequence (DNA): TGTGCCAGCAGTCGTTACTCATACGAGCAGTACTTC. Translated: CASSRYSYEQYF.

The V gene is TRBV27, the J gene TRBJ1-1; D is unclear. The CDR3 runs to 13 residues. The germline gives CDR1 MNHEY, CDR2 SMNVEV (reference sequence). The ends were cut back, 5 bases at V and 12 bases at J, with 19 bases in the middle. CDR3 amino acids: CASSLEHTMATFF. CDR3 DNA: TGTGCCAGCAGTCTGGAGCACACGATGGCAACTTTCTTT.

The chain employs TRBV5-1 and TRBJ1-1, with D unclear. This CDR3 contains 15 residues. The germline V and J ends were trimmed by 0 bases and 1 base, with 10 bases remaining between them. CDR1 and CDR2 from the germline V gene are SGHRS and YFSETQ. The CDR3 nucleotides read TGCGCCAGCAGCTTGGACAGATTTCGGAACACTGAAGCTTTCTTT. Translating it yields CASSLDRFRNTEAFF.

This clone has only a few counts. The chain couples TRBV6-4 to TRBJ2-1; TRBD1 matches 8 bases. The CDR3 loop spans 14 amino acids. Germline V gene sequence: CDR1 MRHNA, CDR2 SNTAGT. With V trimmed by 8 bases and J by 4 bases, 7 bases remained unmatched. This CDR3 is CASSYRGDYNEQFF. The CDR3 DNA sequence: TGTGCCAGCTCGTACAGGGGGGATTACAATGAGCAGTTCTTC.

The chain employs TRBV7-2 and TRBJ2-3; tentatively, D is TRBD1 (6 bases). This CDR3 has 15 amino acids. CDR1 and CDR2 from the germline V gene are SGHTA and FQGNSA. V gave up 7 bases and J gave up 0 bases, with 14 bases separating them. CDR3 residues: CASTEGVASTDTQYF. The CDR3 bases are TGTGCCAGCACCGAGGGGGTTGCTAGCACAGATACGCAGTATTTT.

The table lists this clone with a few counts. The CDR3 bases are TGTGCCAGCAGCCCCGGGGGGACTAGCGGACGAGAGACCCAGTACTTC. It is translated as CASSPGGTSGRETQYF. V is TRBV7-3 and J is TRBJ2-5; 11 bases fit TRBD2. This CDR3 spans 16 amino acids. Germline CDR1 is SGHTA and CDR2 is FQGTGA. The V segment lost 5 bases and the J segment 4 bases; nucleotides outside the gene matches: 9.

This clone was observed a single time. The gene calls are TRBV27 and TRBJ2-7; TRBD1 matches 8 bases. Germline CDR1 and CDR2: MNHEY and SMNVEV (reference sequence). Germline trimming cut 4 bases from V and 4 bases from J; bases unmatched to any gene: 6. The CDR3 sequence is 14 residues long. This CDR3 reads CASSWTGTGYEQYF. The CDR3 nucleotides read TGTGCCAGCAGTTGGACAGGGACTGGGTACGAGCAGTACTTC.

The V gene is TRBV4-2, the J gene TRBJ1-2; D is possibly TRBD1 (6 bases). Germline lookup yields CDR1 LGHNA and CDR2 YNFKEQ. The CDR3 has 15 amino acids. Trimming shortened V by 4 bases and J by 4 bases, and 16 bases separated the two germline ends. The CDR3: CASSLRGGGGYGYTF. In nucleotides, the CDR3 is TGTGCCAGCAGCCTAAGAGGGGGGGGCGGCTATGGCTACACCTTC.

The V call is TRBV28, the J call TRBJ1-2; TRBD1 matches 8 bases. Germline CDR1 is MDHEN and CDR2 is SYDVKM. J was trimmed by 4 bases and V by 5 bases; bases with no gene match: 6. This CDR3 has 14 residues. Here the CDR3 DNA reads TGTGCCAGCAGTCTGGGACAGGCAATCTATGGCTACACCTTC. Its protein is CASSLGQAIYGYTF.

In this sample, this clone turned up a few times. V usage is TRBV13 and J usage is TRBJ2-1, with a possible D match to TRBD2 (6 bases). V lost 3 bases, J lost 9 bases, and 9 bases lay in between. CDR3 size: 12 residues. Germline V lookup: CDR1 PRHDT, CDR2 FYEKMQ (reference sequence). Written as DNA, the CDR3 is TGTGCCAGCAGCTTTTCGGGGGTTGAGCAGTTCTTC. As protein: CASSFSGVEQFF.

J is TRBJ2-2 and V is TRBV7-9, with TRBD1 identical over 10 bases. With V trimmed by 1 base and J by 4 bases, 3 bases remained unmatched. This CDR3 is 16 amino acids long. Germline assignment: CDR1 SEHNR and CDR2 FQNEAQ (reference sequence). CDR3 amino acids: CASSLGQGARTGELFF. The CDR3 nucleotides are TGTGCCAGCAGCTTAGGACAGGGGGCTCGCACCGGGGAGCTGTTTTTT.

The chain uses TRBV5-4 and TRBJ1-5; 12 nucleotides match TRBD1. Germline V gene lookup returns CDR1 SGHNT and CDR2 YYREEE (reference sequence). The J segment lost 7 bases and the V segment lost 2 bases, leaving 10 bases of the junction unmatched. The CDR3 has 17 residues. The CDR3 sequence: CASSFTPGTGGRQPQHF. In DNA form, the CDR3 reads TGTGCCAGCAGCTTTACTCCCGGGACAGGGGGCAGGCAGCCCCAGCATTTT. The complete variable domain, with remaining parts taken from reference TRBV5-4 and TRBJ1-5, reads ETGVTQSPTHLIKTRGQQVTLRCSSQSGHNTVSWYQQALGQGPQFIFQYYREEENGRGNFPPRFSGLQFPNYSSELNVNALELDDSALYLCASSFTPGTGGRQPQHFGDGTRLSIL.